The 26 T cell receptor beta chains given below trace back to one sample, sequenced in a study of blood T cell repertoires in COVID-19. The method was immunoSEQ multiplex PCR; TCRdb's version includes in-frame clones alone and lacks a portion of them. There are fewer than 250,000 clones in the sample; around nine tenths occur only once, and roughly 3% lies in the top ten. Material: peripheral blood. These receptor sequences come from a man aged 60 to 69 with acute or convalescent COVID-19.

This clone was observed a handful of times. The J gene is TRBJ1-1, the V gene TRBV4-1, with a possible D match to TRBD1 (5 bases). The CDR3 runs to 15 residues. Germline loops: CDR1 MGHRA, CDR2 YSYEKL. The V end was cut by 1 base, the J end by 4 bases, with 13 bases between. Here the CDR3 reads CASSQGPSRGTEAFF. The CDR3 DNA reads as TGCGCCAGCAGCCAAGGGCCCTCAAGGGGCACTGAAGCTTTCTTT.

This clone has just one count. The J gene is TRBJ2-4, the V gene TRBV19; D is perhaps TRBD2 (7 bases). The V end lost 6 bases, the J end lost 6 bases, and 15 bases lay between the germline ends. This CDR3 is built from 14 residues. Germline V gives CDR1 LNHDA, CDR2 SQIVND (reference sequence). CDR3: CASSQRAGANIQYF. In DNA form, the CDR3 reads TGTGCCAGTAGCCAGAGGGCGGGGGCAAACATTCAGTACTTC. The entire variable domain, with the rest obtained from reference TRBV19 and TRBJ2-4, is as follows: DGGITQSPKYLFRKEGQNVTLSCEQNLNHDAMYWYRQDPGQGLRLIYYSQIVNDFQKGDIAEGYSVSREKKESFPLTVTSAQKNPTAFYLCASSQRAGANIQYFGAGTRLSVL.

The chain has TRBV5-6 and TRBJ1-2; 10 nucleotides align to TRBD1. The V segment lost 1 base and the J segment 2 bases; nucleotides outside the gene matches: 8. The V gene's germline CDR1 is SGHDT and CDR2 YYEEEE. The CDR3 totals 17 residues. Written as DNA, the CDR3 is TGTGCCAGCAGCTTGTGGGGACAGGGGACGACAAACTATGGCTACACCTTC. Its translation is CASSLWGQGTTNYGYTF.

The chain uses TRBV28 and TRBJ1-1; 7 nucleotides agree with TRBD1. The J segment lost 5 bases and the V segment lost 5 bases, leaving 5 bases of the junction unmatched. This CDR3 has 13 amino acids. In germline, CDR1 is MDHEN, CDR2 SYDVKM. This CDR3 is CASSAPGGTEAFF. DNA for the CDR3: TGTGCCAGCAGTGCCCCAGGGGGAACTGAAGCTTTCTTT.

The V gene is TRBV6-5, the J gene TRBJ1-6; D is ambiguous. The CDR3 has 14 amino acids. The germline CDR1 and CDR2 sequences are MNHEY and SVGAGI. V lost 6 bases and J 6 bases, leaving 12 bases between the germline ends. CDR3 in DNA: TGTGCCAGCAGCCCCACAGTCATTAATTCACCCCTCCACTTT. This translates into CASSPTVINSPLHF.

This chain connects TRBV6-6 to TRBJ2-2, with 7 bases identical to TRBD1. CDR3 size: 14 residues. CDR1 is MNHNY, CDR2 SVGAGI, per germline (reference sequence). The junction had 5 bases not matched to a gene; V was cut back by 4 bases and J by 6 bases. The CDR3 nucleotides are TGTGCCAGCAGTTCCGACAGGGCGGCCGGGGAGCTGTTTTTT. Translation: CASSSDRAAGELFF.

This clone turned up a few times. V usage is TRBV7-2 and J usage is TRBJ2-7; TRBD2 matches 9 bases. Per germline, CDR1 SGHTA and CDR2 FQGNSA. V lost 5 bases to trimming and J lost 4 bases; unmatched junction nucleotides: 9. The CDR3 extends over 15 amino acids. Here the CDR3 reads CASSAAGGRLYEQYF. The CDR3 region has the DNA TGTGCCAGCAGCGCCGCGGGGGGGCGTCTGTACGAGCAGTACTTC. Using reference TRBV7-2 and TRBJ2-7 for the parts outside the CDR3, the full variable domain is GAGVSQSPSNKVTEKGKDVELRCDPISGHTALYWYRQSLGQGLEFLIYFQGNSAPDKSGLPSDRFSAERTGGSVSTLTIQRTQQEDSAVYLCASSAAGGRLYEQYFGPGTRLTVT.

The rearrangement joins TRBV11-3 to TRBJ2-5; TRBD1 aligns across 12 bases. Germline-derived CDR1 and CDR2 are SGHNT and YENEEA. The CDR3 has 14 residues. V gave up 5 bases and J gave up 5 bases; unmatched junction bases: 3. The DNA for the CDR3 is TGTGCCAGCAGCGGGACAGGGGGCGGGGAGACCCAGTACTTC. Protein: CASSGTGGGETQYF.

This chain uses TRBV11-2 with TRBJ2-7; tentative D call: TRBD1 (6 bases). The germline V and J ends were trimmed by 2 bases and 4 bases, with 15 bases remaining between them. CDR1 is SGHAT, CDR2 FQNNGV, per germline. The CDR3 runs to 15 residues. The CDR3 DNA reads as TGTGCCAGCAGCTTATCGCCGTCCCAGGGGTACGAGCAGTACTTC. Translated: CASSLSPSQGYEQYF.

In regard to this clone: Other DNA sequences in the same sample also yield this CDR3. The V call is TRBV7-8, the J call TRBJ1-2; tentatively, D is TRBD1 (5 bases). This CDR3 contains 14 residues. The germline V gene encodes CDR1 SGHVS and CDR2 FQNEAQ. The germline V and J ends were trimmed by 1 base and 2 bases, with 8 bases remaining between them. In nucleotides, the CDR3 is TGTGCCAGCAGCTTAGGGGGGAGGAACTATGGCTACACCTTC. Its translation is CASSLGGRNYGYTF.

The V call is TRBV29-1, the J call TRBJ2-5; D may be TRBD2 (5 bases). This CDR3 comprises 14 residues. Germline V CDR1 and CDR2: SQVTM, ANQGSEA. The germline V and J ends were trimmed by 5 bases and 2 bases, with 15 bases remaining between them. CDR3 sequence (DNA): TGCAGCGTTTCGGGAACAGCAGTTCAAGAGACCCAGTACTTC. Its protein product is CSVSGTAVQETQYF.

This chain uses TRBV19 with TRBJ2-3; 9 positions agree with TRBD1. The CDR3 is made up of 15 amino acids. Germline V CDR1 and CDR2: LNHDA, SQIVND (reference sequence). V shed 6 bases and J 6 bases; nucleotides not matched to a gene: 10. The CDR3 DNA follows: TGTGCCAGTAGCCAGGAACAGGGGGCAGGGGATACGCAGTATTTT. It is translated as CASSQEQGAGDTQYF. The variable domain in full, completed from reference TRBV19 and TRBJ2-3, reads DGGITQSPKYLFRKEGQNVTLSCEQNLNHDAMYWYRQDPGQGLRLIYYSQIVNDFQKGDIAEGYSVSREKKESFPLTVTSAQKNPTAFYLCASSQEQGAGDTQYFGPGTRLTVL.

The chain combines TRBV6-5 with TRBJ1-2; 9 bases match TRBD1. This CDR3 spans 15 amino acids. Germline V gene sequence: CDR1 MNHEY, CDR2 SVGAGI. V lost 4 bases and J lost 3; bases outside the gene matches: 6. CDR3 loop: CASSSPGQGYYGYTF. The CDR3 DNA sequence: TGTGCCAGCAGTTCCCCGGGACAGGGTTACTATGGCTACACCTTC.

Details on this clone: Other DNA sequences in the same sample also yield this CDR3. The CDR3 bases are TGCGCCAGCAGCTACGGACAGGGCGGGACTGAAGCTTTCTTT. Translation: CASSYGQGGTEAFF. The V gene is TRBV5-1, the J gene TRBJ1-1, with 8 nucleotides matching TRBD1. Germline CDR1 reads SGHRS; CDR2 reads YFSETQ. J gave up 5 bases and V 3 bases, and 6 bases lay outside the gene matches. The CDR3 totals 14 residues.

The chain is built from TRBV10-1 and TRBJ2-1; 11 nucleotides match TRBD2. Trimming took 3 bases from V and 15 from J; bases not matched to a gene: 10. The CDR3 extends over 14 amino acids. From germline, CDR1 is WNHNN and CDR2 SYGVQD (reference sequence). CDR3 bases: TGCGCCAGCAGTGAAACTAGCGGGGGCCACCTAGCGTTCTTC. Protein product: CASSETSGGHLAFF.

The chain combines TRBV18 with TRBJ1-2; D remains unclear. Trimming shortened V by 0 bases and J by 6 bases, and 8 bases separated the two germline ends. CDR1 and CDR2 from the germline V gene are KGHSH and LQKENI. The CDR3 runs to 13 residues. CDR3 residues: CASSPPVGNGYTF. As DNA, the CDR3 is TGTGCCAGCTCACCACCGGTCGGGAATGGCTACACCTTC.

The chain employs TRBV6-5 and TRBJ2-5; unclear D gene. CDR1 and CDR2 (germline): MNHEY, SVGAGI. V lost 6 bases and J lost 1, with 15 bases in between. The CDR3 is 15 amino acids. In DNA, the CDR3 is TGTGCCAGCAGAGAGCTAGGTCGCATCCAAGAGACCCAGTACTTC. Translating gives CASRELGRIQETQYF.

The chain combines TRBV2 with TRBJ1-1; possible D gene TRBD1, 6 bases. CDR1 SNHLY and CDR2 FYNNEI come from the germline V gene. V lost 6 bases and J 1 base, leaving 12 bases between the germline ends. The CDR3 sequence is 14 residues long. DNA for the CDR3: TGTGCCAGCAGCTACCTGACAGGGAACACTGAAGCTTTCTTT. Amino acid sequence: CASSYLTGNTEAFF. The variable domain in full, completed from reference TRBV2 and TRBJ1-1, reads EPEVTQTPSHQVTQMGQEVILRCVPISNHLYFYWYRQILGQKVEFLVSFYNNEISEKSEIFDDQFSVERPDGSNFTLKIRSTKLEDSAMYFCASSYLTGNTEAFFGQGTRLTVV.

The CDR3 DNA reads as TGTGCCAGCAGCGTCCTTAATTCACCCCTCCACTTT. Its protein product is CASSVLNSPLHF. The chain employs TRBV9 and TRBJ1-6, with no clear D. Germline V gene sequence: CDR1 SGDLS, CDR2 YYNGEE. Trimming pared 2 bases from V and 6 bases from J, leaving 3 bases between. CDR3 length: 12 amino acids. Combining the CDR3 with reference TRBV9 and TRBJ1-6 gives the whole variable domain DSGVTQTPKHLITATGQRVTLRCSPRSGDLSVYWYQQSLDQGLQFLIQYYNGEERAKGNILERFSAQQFPDLHSELNLSSLELGDSALYFCASSVLNSPLHFGNGTRLTVT.

The rearrangement joins TRBV6-5 to TRBJ1-4; no clear D gene. The germline V gene has CDR1 MNHEY and CDR2 SVGAGI. The V gene lost 5 bases and the J gene lost 8 bases, with 18 bases spanning the gap. The CDR3 length is 15 residues. CDR3: CASSPGHRETEKLFF. In DNA form, the CDR3 reads TGTGCCAGCAGTCCCGGTCACAGAGAGACCGAAAAACTGTTTTTT.

This rearrangement joins TRBV28 to TRBJ1-5, with D hard to call. Trimming took off 8 bases at V and 3 bases at J, with 5 bases between the two ends. Looked up from germline, CDR1 is MDHEN and CDR2 is SYDVKM. The CDR3 sequence is 11 residues long. CDR3 coding DNA: TGTGCCAGCGCGGCCAATCAGCCCCAGCATTTT. Its protein is CASAANQPQHF. Full variable domain (missing parts from reference TRBV28 and TRBJ1-5): DVKVTQSSRYLVKRTGEKVFLECVQDMDHENMFWYRQDPGLGLRLIYFSYDVKMKEKGDIPEGYSVSREKKERFSLILESASTNQTSMYLCASAANQPQHFGDGTRLSIL.

In its sample, this clone was seen once. The V gene is TRBV7-9, the J gene TRBJ2-7, with 9 bases matching TRBD1. The CDR3 covers 14 residues. Germline V gene data show CDR1 as SEHNR and CDR2 as FQNEAQ (reference sequence). Trimming took 0 bases from V and 4 from J; bases not matched to a gene: 1. CDR3 coding DNA: TGTGCCAGCAGCTTAGCGGGGACAGGGTACGAGCAGTACTTC. Its translation: CASSLAGTGYEQYF.

In its sample, this clone was seen once. The rearrangement joins TRBV4-1 to TRBJ2-5; TRBD1 matches 7 bases. V was pared by 3 bases and J by 5 bases, with 6 bases of the junction left unmatched. The CDR3 loop spans 14 amino acids. Germline CDR1 is MGHRA and CDR2 is YSYEKL. CDR3 nucleotide sequence: TGCGCCAGCAGCCAGGACAGGTTTGGGGAGACCCAGTACTTC. It specifies CASSQDRFGETQYF.

J is TRBJ2-1 and V is TRBV5-1, with D maybe TRBD2 (6 bases). In germline, CDR1 is SGHRS, CDR2 YFSETQ. CDR3 length equals 13 residues. With 6 bases removed from V and 8 bases from J, the gap between germline ends came to 15 bases. CDR3 DNA: TGCGCCAGCAAGTGGGAGACGGGGGATGAGCAGTTCTTC. It specifies CASKWETGDEQFF.

This chain connects TRBV7-9 to TRBJ1-2; 8 nucleotides align to TRBD1. Trimming took 2 bases from V and 4 from J; bases not matched to a gene: 3. The CDR3 length is 14 residues. Germline V gene lookup returns CDR1 SEHNR and CDR2 FQNEAQ (reference sequence). The DNA for the CDR3 is TGTGCCAGCAGCTTACTCGGACAGGGCTATGGCTACACCTTC. Residues: CASSLLGQGYGYTF. Filled out from reference TRBV7-9 and TRBJ1-2, the complete variable domain reads DTGVSQNPRHKITKRGQNVTFRCDPISEHNRLYWYRQTLGQGPEFLTYFQNEAQLEKSRLLSDRFSAERPKGSFSTLEIQRTEQGDSAMYLCASSLLGQGYGYTFGSGTRLTVV.

This sequence joins TRBV6-1 and TRBJ1-2; tentatively, D is TRBD1 (5 bases). This CDR3 is built from 15 residues. V was cut by 3 bases and J by 6 bases, with 17 bases left in between. Per the germline V gene, CDR1 is MNHNS and CDR2 is SASEGT. Written as DNA, the CDR3 is TGTGCCAGCAGTGAGGGCAGGGTAGTAGGGGATGGCTACACCTTC. Protein product: CASSEGRVVGDGYTF.